Presented here are 8 T cell receptor beta chains from one specimen sequenced in a study of PD-L1 blockade in urothelial cancer. Assay: immunoSEQ multiplex PCR; the TCRdb copy retains only in-frame clones and omits some. The table has approximately 32,000 clones, 75% to 85% seen once. Time point described: pretreatment peripheral blood. The sample consisted of PBMCs, taken around atezolizumab (anti-PD-L1) treatment. The receptors come from a man aged 60-69 years with urothelial cancer.

The CDR3 DNA is TGTGCCAGCAGTTACGTCGGACAGTCTGAAGCTTTCTTT. Translated, it gives CASSYVGQSEAFF. The gene calls are TRBV6-5 and TRBJ1-1, with D tentatively TRBD1 (6 bases). There are 13 residues in the CDR3. The germline CDR1 and CDR2 sequences are MNHEY and SVGAGI. V lost 2 bases and J 6 bases, leaving 10 bases between the germline ends.

The chain recombines TRBV19 with TRBJ2-1, with D perhaps TRBD2 (7 bases). The CDR3 runs to 16 residues. Trimming removed 6 bases at V and 5 bases at J, with 20 bases between. Germline CDR1 and CDR2: LNHDA and SQIVND (reference sequence). The CDR3 sequence: CASSTTWGGANNEQFF. The CDR3 DNA is TGTGCCAGTAGCACCACGTGGGGGGGGGCAAACAATGAGCAGTTCTTC.

The V call is TRBV5-1, the J call TRBJ2-3; 10 positions match TRBD1. The length of the CDR3 is 16 residues. The J segment lost 0 bases and the V segment lost 0 bases, leaving 1 base of the junction unmatched. Per germline, CDR1 SGHRS and CDR2 YFSETQ. The CDR3: CASSLGDRGSTDTQYF. DNA for the CDR3: TGCGCCAGCAGCTTGGGGGACAGGGGTAGCACAGATACGCAGTATTTT.

This chain joins TRBV6-1 and TRBJ2-7, with a tentative D call TRBD2 (5 bases). V lost 6 bases and J 1 base, leaving 13 bases between the germline ends. This CDR3 spans 14 amino acids. The germline V gene has CDR1 MNHNS and CDR2 SASEGT. The chain's CDR3 is CASRESTGSYEQYF. Here the CDR3 DNA reads TGTGCCAGCAGGGAAAGTACGGGATCCTACGAGCAGTACTTC.

V and J are TRBV2 and TRBJ1-2; the match to TRBD1 covers 9 bases. CDR3 size: 13 residues. V lost 6 bases to trimming and J lost 8 bases; unmatched junction nucleotides: 7. Per germline, CDR1 SNHLY and CDR2 FYNNEI. The CDR3 nucleotides are TGTGCCAGCAGCCTAACAGGGGGCTTGGGCTACACCTTC. Translation: CASSLTGGLGYTF.

The gene calls are TRBV5-3 and TRBJ1-1, with a weak D call TRBD1 (5 bases). Being an ORF, TRBV5-3 has a function that is uncertain. The length of the CDR3 is 15 residues. The germline V and J ends were trimmed by 6 bases and 3 bases, with 18 bases remaining between them. In nucleotides, the CDR3 is TGTGCCAGAAAGGTGGGGATTCAGGGTTACACTGAAGCTTTCTTT. Translation: CARKVGIQGYTEAFF.

This clone was observed a single time. The rearrangement joins TRBV28 to TRBJ2-7; 9 bases fit TRBD2. After removal of 5 bases from V and 2 bases from J, the junction contained 4 bases not matched to a gene. This CDR3 has 14 residues. Germline V gene data show CDR1 as MDHEN and CDR2 as SYDVKM. CDR3 sequence: CASSRSGGTYEQYF. CDR3 nucleotides: TGTGCCAGCAGTCGTAGCGGGGGAACCTACGAGCAGTACTTC.

The chain is built from TRBV6-6 and TRBJ2-3, with D perhaps matching TRBD1 (5 bases). V was trimmed by 5 bases and J by 2 bases, leaving 14 bases between them. Germline V gene sequence: CDR1 MNHNY, CDR2 SVGAGI (reference sequence). The CDR3 spans 15 residues. As DNA, the CDR3 is TGTGCCAGCAGTCCCCCGTCGACAGTCACAGATACGCAGTATTTT. Protein product: CASSPPSTVTDTQYF.